This T cell receptor beta chain was recovered during a study of spatial heterogeneity in lung cancer. There are 15 residues in the CDR3. The germline V and J ends were trimmed by 0 bases and 0 bases, with 7 bases remaining between them. Germline V gives CDR1 SGHVS, CDR2 FNYEAQ. To note about this clonotype: Its target is unknown.

The time point here: sample taken at primary tumor resection. TCRdb re-derived calls from the 5' RACE reads in MiXCR, one entry per CDR3 protein. The sample consists of several hundred distinct CDR3 sequences, roughly 44% of them appearing once. Regarding the study as a whole: Mutation tallies in tumors tracked expanded intratumoral alpha and beta TCR counts.

This TCR came from a female donor with early-stage non-small cell lung cancer. V is TRBV7-6 and J is TRBJ2-3; D not resolved. This specimen consisted of lung tumor tissue, obtained at surgery. CDR3 protein: CASSLAIPSTDTQYF. The DNA for the CDR3 is TGTGCCAGCAGCTTAGCGATCCCTAGCACAGATACGCAGTATTTT.